This record looks at one T cell receptor (beta chain) sequence and its context. This entry is derived from a study of blood T cell repertoires in COVID-19. At the level of the study: The United States, Italy and Spain were the sources of the acute and convalescent COVID-19 samples. Sources were T cells, B-cell-depleted T cells, or PBMCs; the material itself was cDNA or gDNA.

The V segment lost 0 bases and the J segment 2 bases; nucleotides outside the gene matches: 0. The CDR3 is 14 amino acids. Germline assignment: CDR1 MGHRA and CDR2 YSYEKL. Per the original methods: Reference gene primers were amplified, and this amplification served to estimate nucleated cell counts. Clones were read by immunoSEQ multiplex PCR, and TCRdb kept only the in-frame ones, dropping some. V, J and clone size derive from that table, while D and trimming were established from the DNA sequence. The top ten hold 4% to 6% of the sample, which has more than 50,000 clones, 85% to 90% seen once. Sequenced: peripheral blood. The chain employs TRBV4-1 and TRBJ2-5, with 7 bases fitting TRBD1. The source of this sequence is a man in his fifties or sixties with active COVID-19. CDR3 nucleotides: TGCGCCAGCAGCCAAGACAGGGGGCAAGAGACCCAGTACTTC. Translation gives CASSQDRGQETQYF.